These 22 T cell receptor beta chains were all obtained from the same sample, sequenced in a study of PD-1 blockade in classical Hodgkin lymphoma. Time point here: cycle 4 day 1 (C4D1), after less than 7 weeks of nivolumab. Every single patient, without exception, relapsed after autologous stem cell transplantation, and brentuximab vedotin exposure varied. Using magnetic negative selection, the CD4+ T cells were separated out of thawed PBMCs. Data came from immunoSEQ multiplex PCR; TCRdb stores just in-frame clones and leaves some out. The data show 9,000 to 10,000 clones, roughly 75% seen once. The material sequenced was CD4+ T cells from blood, taken before the fourth cycle of nivolumab. The receptor set was obtained from a human donor with classical Hodgkin lymphoma.

This clone was seen once. This chain's CDR3 is CAWRSGGWGEAFF. The CDR3 coding sequence is TGTGCCTGGAGGAGTGGGGGTTGGGGTGAAGCTTTCTTT. This chain links TRBV30 with TRBJ1-1; possibly TRBD1 for D (5 bases). This CDR3 region has 13 residues. Per germline, CDR1 GTSNPN and CDR2 SVGIG (reference sequence). Deletions cut 3 bases from V and 7 bases from J, with 15 bases between.

The V and J genes are TRBV4-3 and TRBJ1-4, with D maybe TRBD1 (6 bases). Germline CDR1 reads LGHNA; CDR2 reads YSLEER. The CDR3 is made up of 17 amino acids. V was pared by 0 bases and J by 6 bases, with 17 bases between. The CDR3 spells CASSQERPRGGYEKLFF. Written as DNA, the CDR3 is TGCGCCAGCAGCCAAGAACGACCTAGGGGGGGTTATGAAAAACTGTTTTTT.

This clone came up once. The chain employs TRBV10-3 and TRBJ2-5, with D perhaps TRBD2 (5 bases). Gene TRBJ2-7 matches the end of the DNA better, so the J call may be wrong. The CDR3 is 14 residues long. Germline values: CDR1 ENHRY, CDR2 SYGVKD. CDR3 region: CATGRTGNSYEQYF. CDR3 DNA sequence: TGTGCCACCGGTCGTACGGGGAACTCCTACGAGCAGTACTTC.

This clone was recorded a few times. The J gene is TRBJ2-2, the V gene TRBV5-1; no reliable D call. The CDR3 has 14 residues. Germline-derived CDR1 and CDR2 are SGHRS and YFSETQ. Trimming removed 2 bases from V and 1 base from J, with 6 bases in between. In nucleotides, the CDR3 is TGCGCCAGCAGCTTCGAGGTGAACACCGGGGAGCTGTTTTTT. This sequence encodes CASSFEVNTGELFF.

The chain recombines TRBV5-1 with TRBJ1-1, with D hard to call. The CDR3 totals 12 residues. Trimming took off 4 bases at V and 4 bases at J, with 8 bases between the two ends. CDR1 and CDR2 from the germline V gene are SGHRS and YFSETQ. In nucleotides, the CDR3 is TGCGCCAGCAGCCCGACGGGCACTGAAGCTTTCTTT. Translated: CASSPTGTEAFF.

The chain recombines TRBV19 with TRBJ1-5; no firm D call. Trimming pared 2 bases from V and 0 bases from J, leaving 11 bases between. Germline values: CDR1 LNHDA, CDR2 SQIVND (reference sequence). The CDR3 has 16 residues. The DNA for the CDR3 is TGTGCCAGTAGTATAAACGGATTTTATAGCAATCAGCCCCAGCATTTT. Protein: CASSINGFYSNQPQHF.

This clone counts as medium-sized. The rearrangement uses TRBV9 and TRBJ2-7; maybe TRBD1 (7 bases). V lost 0 bases, J lost 6 bases, and 10 bases lay in between. The CDR3 contains 13 residues. CDR1 SGDLS and CDR2 YYNGEE come from the germline V gene. Here the CDR3 DNA reads TGTGCCAGCAGCGTAGATCAGGGGGGCGAGCAGTACTTC. It specifies CASSVDQGGEQYF.

In its sample, this clone was seen a few times. The chain combines TRBV28 with TRBJ1-3; 10 bases fit TRBD1. The V segment lost 3 bases and the J segment 2 bases; nucleotides outside the gene matches: 1. This CDR3 is 15 amino acids long. Germline V CDR1 and CDR2: MDHEN, SYDVKM. This CDR3 is CASSLDRGTGNTIYF. CDR3 DNA sequence: TGTGCCAGCAGTTTGGACAGGGGGACTGGAAACACCATATATTTT.

The V gene is TRBV4-2, the J gene TRBJ1-2; D not resolved. Germline loops: CDR1 LGHNA, CDR2 YNFKEQ. This CDR3 contains 14 residues. V dropped 0 bases and J dropped 6 bases, with 11 bases sitting between them. The CDR3 is CASSQDSGLNGYTF. The CDR3 region has the DNA TGTGCCAGCAGCCAAGATTCCGGGTTGAATGGCTACACCTTC.

This clone was recorded a few times. The chain recombines TRBV28 with TRBJ2-3; D call uncertain. This CDR3 is 14 amino acids long. The germline V and J ends were trimmed by 7 bases and 1 base, with 12 bases remaining between them. Germline CDR1 is MDHEN and CDR2 is SYDVKM. Written as DNA, the CDR3 is TGTGCCAGCATGTCTGCCAGCCGCACAGATACGCAGTATTTT. It specifies CASMSASRTDTQYF.

J is TRBJ2-5 and V is TRBV5-5; maybe TRBD2 (5 bases). From germline, CDR1 is SGHKS and CDR2 YYEKEE (reference sequence). V was shortened by 5 bases and J by 5 bases, with 10 bases between the two germline ends. This CDR3 has 12 amino acids. The CDR3 region is CASSFPGETQYF. CDR3 nucleotides: TGTGCCAGCAGTTTCCCGGGGGAGACCCAGTACTTC.

The gene calls are TRBV30 and TRBJ2-6; a possible D gene is TRBD1 (5 bases). In germline, CDR1 is GTSNPN, CDR2 SVGIG (reference sequence). The CDR3 totals 13 residues. V was shortened by 3 bases and J by 8 bases, with 11 bases between the two germline ends. DNA of the CDR3: TGTGCCTGGAGATTCCAGGGTACCAACGTCCTGACTTTC. Translating gives CAWRFQGTNVLTF.

The chain employs TRBV29-1 and TRBJ1-5, with D tentatively TRBD1 (5 bases). Germline loops: CDR1 SQVTM, CDR2 ANQGSEA. Trimming left V 3 bases short and J 7 bases short, with 16 bases between. The CDR3 has 14 amino acids. In DNA, the CDR3 is TGCAGCGTTGATAGCCAGGGACTTCACCAGCCCCAGCATTTT. Protein sequence: CSVDSQGLHQPQHF.

The chain has TRBV5-1 and TRBJ2-3; D assignment may be TRBD1 or TRBD2 (5 bases each). Germline V lookup: CDR1 SGHRS, CDR2 YFSETQ. There are 15 residues in the CDR3. V was cut by 3 bases and J by 1 base, with 12 bases left in between. Here the CDR3 DNA reads TGCGCCAGCAGCTCATCCGGGACGGGCACAGATACGCAGTATTTT. Protein sequence: CASSSSGTGTDTQYF.

The V call is TRBV7-2, the J call TRBJ2-1; 9 bases agree with TRBD2. The CDR3 spans 18 residues. V dropped 4 bases and J dropped 0; count of bases not matched to a gene: 10. Germline lookup yields CDR1 SGHTA and CDR2 FQGNSA. CDR3 region: CASSSSGRFSSSYNEQFF. In DNA, the CDR3 is TGTGCCAGCAGCTCCAGCGGGAGGTTTTCTAGCTCCTACAATGAGCAGTTCTTC.

This sequence joins TRBV28 and TRBJ2-7; D not resolved. CDR3 length equals 14 residues. Trimming left V 8 bases short and J 6 bases short, with 20 bases between. Looked up from germline, CDR1 is MDHEN and CDR2 is SYDVKM. The CDR3 sequence is CASQFDTAAVEQYF. The CDR3 DNA sequence: TGTGCCAGCCAGTTTGACACCGCTGCGGTCGAGCAGTACTTC.

This clone came up once. J is TRBJ2-2 and V is TRBV9; the match to TRBD2 covers 7 bases. Per the germline V gene, CDR1 is SGDLS and CDR2 is YYNGEE. V gave up 4 bases and J gave up 1 base; unmatched junction bases: 4. This CDR3 has 15 residues. The CDR3 nucleotides are TGTGCCAGCAGCATAATAGCGGGGAACACCGGGGAGCTGTTTTTT. Encoded protein: CASSIIAGNTGELFF.

The V call is TRBV7-8, the J call TRBJ1-2; D not certain. V lost 4 bases and J 4 bases, leaving 16 bases between the germline ends. This CDR3 has 15 residues. Germline V gives CDR1 SGHVS, CDR2 FQNEAQ. CDR3 loop: CASSSPSGGFYGYTF. DNA for the CDR3: TGTGCCAGCAGCTCCCCGTCAGGCGGTTTCTATGGCTACACCTTC.

The sample holds one count of this clone. J is TRBJ1-4 and V is TRBV7-2; no clear D. This CDR3 is built from 15 residues. The V and J ends lost 5 bases and 7 bases respectively, with 17 bases between them. Germline values: CDR1 SGHTA, CDR2 FQGNSA. CDR3 region: CASSRLGRAGEKLFF. The CDR3 DNA sequence: TGTGCCAGCAGCCGTTTGGGGAGGGCCGGTGAAAAACTGTTTTTT.

This chain links TRBV6-5 with TRBJ2-3, with 7 bases identical to TRBD1. Germline CDR1 and CDR2: MNHEY and SVGAGI. The ends lost 4 bases at V and 4 bases at J; junction bases unmatched: 5. The CDR3 is made up of 14 amino acids. CDR3 sequence: CASSWGQKADTQYF. The CDR3 DNA is TGTGCCAGCAGTTGGGGACAGAAAGCAGATACGCAGTATTTT.

CDR3: CASSLPGRREQYV. CDR3 nucleotide sequence: TGTGCCAGCAGTCTCCCTGGTCGTCGCGAGCAGTACGTC. The chain combines TRBV28 with TRBJ2-7; D ambiguous. The V and J ends lost 5 bases and 6 bases respectively, with 14 bases between them. Germline-derived CDR1 and CDR2 are MDHEN and SYDVKM. This CDR3 spans 13 amino acids.

The V gene is TRBV19, the J gene TRBJ1-5; D is uncertain. Trimming left V 1 base short and J 4 bases short, with 5 bases between. This CDR3 has 13 amino acids. In germline, CDR1 is LNHDA, CDR2 SQIVND (reference sequence). The CDR3 loop reads CASSIAGNQPQHF. CDR3 in DNA: TGTGCCAGTAGTATAGCCGGGAATCAGCCCCAGCATTTT. Looking up the rest from reference TRBV19 and TRBJ1-5 gives the full variable domain: DGGITQSPKYLFRKEGQNVTLSCEQNLNHDAMYWYRQDPGQGLRLIYYSQIVNDFQKGDIAEGYSVSREKKESFPLTVTSAQKNPTAFYLCASSIAGNQPQHFGDGTRLSIL.